This T cell receptor beta chain was observed in a study of T cells after yellow fever vaccination. The V gene lost 5 bases and the J gene lost 9 bases, with 17 bases spanning the gap. This CDR3 contains 13 residues. Germline loops: CDR1 DFQATT, CDR2 SNEGSKA (reference sequence). Using its own MiXCR run on the 5' RACE reads, TCRdb lists one record per CDR3 protein. The repertoire holds roughly 350,000 distinct CDR3 sequences, with roughly 4% as singletons. The chain carries TRBV20-1 and TRBJ2-1, with D possibly being TRBD1 (6 bases). The sequencing used PBMCs, collected 5 days after the yellow fever booster vaccination. This clonotype originated in a man aged 18 to 30 who received the YFV17D yellow fever vaccine. The CDR3 region has the DNA TGCAGTGCTGAACCCTTCCGAGGGGGTGAGCAGTTCTTC. Amino acid sequence: CSAEPFRGGEQFF.